The rows below give T cell receptor beta chains drawn from one sample of a study of T-cell reconstitution after alpha-beta-depleted transplantation in children. TCRdb used MiXCR to reprocess the PCR reads, holding one entry per CDR3 protein. The table includes 450,000 to 600,000 distinct CDR3 sequences, over 10% detected once. This material consisted of PBMCs, mostly from graft donor cells, taken 360 days after TCRalphabeta/CD19-depleted stem cell transplant. The receptors here all came from a male patient younger than 18 who had a stem cell transplant for acute myeloid leukemia, so the T cells may come from the graft donor. CDR3s include the opening cysteine and the closing phenylalanine or tryptophan. D genes are given only for firm matches. The size of a clone is reported for some rows only, either as once, few or many, or as a class for expanded clones.

TRBV30	TRBJ2-7	once	-	CAWSRSRGAYEQYF	TGTGCCTGGAGTAGAAGCAGGGGCGCCTACGAGCAGTACTTC
TRBV28	TRBJ2-3	-	-	CASSARRWTTSDTQYF	TGTGCCAGCAGTGCCCGGCGTTGGACTACTTCAGATACGCAGTATTTT
TRBV5-1	TRBJ1-1	few	TRBD1	CASSLETGLITEAFF	TGCGCCAGCAGCTTGGAGACAGGGCTTATTACTGAAGCTTTCTTT
TRBV7-9	TRBJ1-1	few	-	CASSLSRGGTEAFF	TGTGCCAGCAGCTTATCCAGGGGAGGGACTGAAGCTTTCTTT
TRBV20-1	TRBJ2-7	many	TRBD1	CSASGTGTYEQYF	TGCAGTGCTTCCGGGACAGGAACCTACGAGCAGTACTTC
TRBV4-2	TRBJ2-7	few	-	CASSQGFLEAYEQYF	TGTGCCAGCAGCCAAGGTTTCTTAGAGGCCTACGAGCAGTACTTC
TRBV7-9	TRBJ2-7	-	TRBD1	CASSSDRGKAYEQYF	TGTGCCAGCAGCTCTGACAGGGGCAAAGCCTACGAGCAGTACTTC
TRBV20-1	TRBJ2-7	few	TRBD2	CSARGGLGDLFPEQYF	TGCAGTGCTAGAGGAGGACTAGGAGATTTGTTCCCCGAGCAGTACTTC
TRBV4-2	TRBJ2-1	-	TRBD2	CASSQGPGLAGGLSEQFF	TGTGCCAGCAGCCAAGGCCCAGGTCTAGCGGGAGGGCTAAGTGAGCAGTTCTTC
TRBV30	TRBJ2-1	once	TRBD2	CAWGQGTSYNEQFF	TGTGCCTGGGGCCAGGGGACTAGCTACAATGAGCAGTTCTTC
TRBV29-1	TRBJ2-2	few	TRBD2	CSVVGLAGGGTGELFF	TGCAGCGTTGTTGGACTAGCGGGAGGGGGCACCGGGGAGCTGTTTTTT
TRBV4-3	TRBJ1-3	-	-	CASSQDGVSGNTIYF	TGCGCCAGCAGCCAGGACGGGGTCTCTGGAAACACCATATATTTT
TRBV7-2	TRBJ2-4	few	-	CASSLATALAKNIQYF	TGTGCCAGCAGCTTAGCGACAGCTCTAGCCAAAAACATTCAGTACTTC
TRBV7-3	TRBJ2-1	few	TRBD2	CASSLIPNLAGGTYNEQFF	TGTGCCAGCAGCTTAATCCCTAATTTAGCGGGAGGAACCTACAATGAGCAGTTCTTC
TRBV5-1	TRBJ2-5	few	-	CASSLARGFQETQYF	TGCGCCAGCAGCTTGGCCAGGGGCTTCCAAGAGACCCAGTACTTC
TRBV11-2	TRBJ2-2	few	-	CASSHQGELFF	TGTGCCAGCAGCCACCAAGGGGAGCTGTTTTTT
TRBV5-1	TRBJ2-5	few	-	CASSRDVWETQYF	TGCGCCAGCAGCCGGGACGTGTGGGAGACCCAGTACTTC
TRBV29-1	TRBJ2-3	few	-	CSVGENPGRDNTQYF	TGCAGCGTTGGGGAGAACCCCGGACGAGATAATACGCAGTATTTT
TRBV6-2/TRBV6-3	TRBJ2-3	many	-	CASSTDGSTDTQYF	TGTGCCAGCAGTACCGACGGGAGCACAGATACGCAGTATTTT
TRBV12-3/TRBV12-4	TRBJ2-7	few	-	CASSFRPGVEWDEQYF	TGTGCCAGCAGTTTTAGGCCAGGGGTAGAGTGGGACGAGCAGTACTTC
TRBV28	TRBJ2-7	many	TRBD1	CASSPPGQGAREQYF	TGTGCCAGCAGTCCACCGGGACAGGGGGCGCGAGAGCAGTACTTC
TRBV6-6	TRBJ2-7	many	-	CASTRGFNEQYF	TGTGCCAGCACCCGAGGTTTTAACGAGCAGTACTTC
TRBV5-1	TRBJ2-1	-	TRBD2	CASSLVHRGLAGVHSYNEQFF	TGCGCCAGCAGCTTGGTTCATAGGGGACTAGCGGGTGTACATTCCTACAATGAGCAGTTCTTC
TRBV7-2	TRBJ2-3	few	-	CASTVQWTPQYF	TGTGCCAGCACCGTCCAGTGGACTCCGCAGTATTTT
TRBV11-2	TRBJ2-7	-	-	CASTKNTVYEQYF	TGTGCCAGCACCAAAAATACAGTATACGAGCAGTACTTC
TRBV18	TRBJ2-2	many	-	CASSPREGQNGGELFF	TGTGCCAGCTCACCGAGGGAGGGACAGAATGGCGGGGAGCTGTTTTTT